A selection of T cell receptor beta chains follows, all from one sample in a study of OX40 agonist ivuxolimab in advanced cancers. Clones were read by immunoSEQ multiplex PCR, and TCRdb kept only the in-frame ones, dropping some. This table holds around 60,000 clones, 88% found once. Material: CD4+ or CD8+ T cells sorted from blood, obtained in a trial of the OX40 agonist ivuxolimab. Receptors were obtained from an adult with an advanced solid tumor such as melanoma, head and neck, liver or kidney cancer. Both conserved end residues are part of each CDR3. Each record gives: V gene, J gene, D gene, clone size, CDR3 protein, CDR3 DNA. D genes are given only for firm matches. The size of a clone is reported for some rows only, either as once, few or many, or as a class for expanded clones.

TRBV28	TRBJ1-2	.	.	CASRPDGISNYGYTF	TGTGCCAGCAGGCCGGACGGAATTTCTAACTATGGCTACACCTTC
TRBV6-5	TRBJ1-1	.	.	CASSYARGRTEAFF	TGTGCCAGCAGTTACGCCCGGGGGCGGACTGAAGCTTTCTTT
TRBV5-1	TRBJ1-1	.	.	CASSSYELNTEAFF	TGCGCCAGCAGCTCGTATGAGCTGAACACTGAAGCTTTCTTT
TRBV15	TRBJ1-1	.	.	CATSLAPRKEAFF	TGTGCCACCAGCCTGGCCCCGAGGAAGGAAGCTTTCTTT
TRBV6-5	TRBJ2-5	.	.	CASRPSRGIQETQYF	TGTGCCAGCAGACCTAGTAGGGGGATCCAAGAGACCCAGTACTTC
TRBV18	TRBJ2-5	.	.	CASSQGSQETQYF	TGTGCCAGCTCACAGGGTTCCCAAGAGACCCAGTACTTC
TRBV18	TRBJ2-3	.	.	CASSPGTDTQYF	TGTGCCAGCTCACCGGGCACAGATACGCAGTATTTT
TRBV21-1	TRBJ1-2	.	once	CASSKVPGYGYTF	TGTGCCAGCAGCAAAGTCCCAGGCTATGGCTACACCTTC
TRBV29-1	TRBJ2-1	TRBD2	.	CSVDVGGDYNEQFF	TGCAGCGTTGATGTGGGAGGGGACTACAATGAGCAGTTCTTC
TRBV19	TRBJ2-4	TRBD2	.	CASSISGTSGSENIQYF	TGTGCCAGTAGTATATCTGGGACTAGCGGGAGTGAAAACATTCAGTACTTC
TRBV5-4	TRBJ2-7	.	once	CASSPETQTYEQYF	TGTGCCAGCAGCCCGGAGACACAAACCTACGAGCAGTACTTC
TRBV5-1	TRBJ2-7	.	few	CASSGAGQKGKYEQYF	TGCGCCAGCAGCGGAGCGGGACAGAAGGGAAAATACGAGCAGTACTTC
TRBV10-1	TRBJ1-1	.	.	CASSQQGDTEAFF	TGCGCCAGCAGCCAACAGGGAGACACTGAAGCTTTCTTT
TRBV5-4	TRBJ2-5	.	.	CASSLVDRAVTQYF	TGTGCCAGCAGCTTAGTGGACCGGGCAGTGACCCAGTACTTC
TRBV9	TRBJ1-5	TRBD1	.	CASSATGVQPQHF	TGTGCCAGCAGCGCGACAGGGGTTCAGCCCCAGCATTTT
TRBV7-2	TRBJ1-1	.	.	CASSLEGGDTEAFF	TGTGCCAGCAGCTTAGAGGGGGGGGACACTGAAGCTTTCTTT
TRBV9	TRBJ2-7	TRBD2	.	CASSGRLAGGAYEQYF	TGTGCCAGCAGCGGCCGACTGGCGGGAGGGGCCTACGAGCAGTACTTC
TRBV6-6	TRBJ2-5	.	once	CASSREETQYF	TGTGCCAGCAGTAGAGAAGAGACCCAGTACTTC
TRBV18	TRBJ2-1	TRBD2	.	CASSSSGSQGEQFF	TGTGCCAGCTCATCTAGCGGGAGTCAGGGTGAGCAGTTCTTC
TRBV30	TRBJ2-1	.	.	CAWSRGREFF	TGTGCCTGGAGTCGGGGCAGGGAGTTCTTC
TRBV6-9	TRBJ1-2	.	.	CASSRGRDYGYTF	TGTGCCAGCAGCCGCGGGAGAGACTATGGCTACACCTTC
TRBV11-1	TRBJ2-2	.	.	CASSFTGGGELFF	TGTGCCAGCAGCTTTACAGGAGGCGGGGAGCTGTTTTTT
TRBV11-3	TRBJ2-1	TRBD1	.	CASSLDGTGGHNEQFF	TGTGCCAGCAGCTTAGATGGGACAGGGGGCCACAATGAGCAGTTCTTC
TRBV5-5	TRBJ1-1	.	.	CASSSDRGDTEAFF	TGTGCCAGCAGCTCAGACAGAGGGGACACTGAAGCTTTCTTT
TRBV5-5	TRBJ2-2	.	once	CASSLGPSYTGELFF	TGTGCCAGCAGCTTGGGCCCTAGCTACACCGGGGAGCTGTTTTTT
TRBV7-7	TRBJ2-7	TRBD2	once	CASSPGLAGTYEQYF	TGTGCTAGCAGCCCGGGACTAGCGGGAACCTACGAGCAGTACTTC
TRBV19	TRBJ1-3	.	.	CASSKAVSGNTIYF	TGTGCCAGTAGTAAGGCGGTCTCTGGAAACACCATATATTTT
TRBV19	TRBJ1-2	.	.	CASSQALGDGYTF	TGTGCCAGTAGTCAGGCTCTGGGAGATGGCTACACCTTC
TRBV6-5	TRBJ1-3	.	.	CASSRATGSGNTIYF	TGTGCCAGCAGTAGAGCGACAGGCTCTGGAAACACCATATATTTT
TRBV29-1	TRBJ2-3	.	.	CSVGIRQTDTQYF	TGCAGCGTTGGAATACGACAGACAGATACGCAGTATTTT
TRBV6-1	TRBJ2-1	.	once	CASSEGRDTQMIF	TGTGCCAGCAGTGAAGGGAGGGACACCCAAATGATCTTC
TRBV7-3	TRBJ1-6	.	.	CASSLTGGGSPLHF	TGTGCCAGCAGCTTAACGGGTGGTGGGTCACCCCTCCACTTT
TRBV5-1	TRBJ2-6	.	.	CASSLGSLGPSSGANVLTF	TGCGCCAGCAGCTTGGGATCTTTGGGACCCAGCTCTGGGGCCAACGTCCTGACTTTC
TRBV10-3	TRBJ1-2	.	.	CAISELGTYGYTF	TGTGCCATCAGTGAGTTAGGTACCTATGGCTACACCTTC
TRBV11-3	TRBJ2-1	TRBD1	.	CASRRTGFNEQFF	TGTGCCAGCAGGCGGACAGGGTTTAATGAGCAGTTCTTC
TRBV11-2	TRBJ2-2	TRBD1	few	CASSTDRANPGELFF	TGTGCCAGCAGCACGGACAGGGCGAATCCCGGGGAGCTGTTTTTT
TRBV13	TRBJ1-1	.	.	CAGKGGDTEAFF	TGTGCCGGGAAAGGGGGGGACACTGAAGCTTTCTTT
TRBV5-5	TRBJ2-3	TRBD1	.	CASTRDRAAATQYF	TGTGCCAGCACTCGGGACAGGGCCGCCGCGACGCAGTATTTT
TRBV18	TRBJ1-2	.	.	CASSPENYGYTF	TGTGCCAGCTCACCTGAGAACTATGGCTACACCTTC
TRBV6-6	TRBJ2-5	.	.	CASSSGRGHF	TGTGCCAGCAGTTCGGGGCGGGGGCACTTC
TRBV27	TRBJ2-1	TRBD1	.	CASSFSGTGAYNEQFF	TGTGCCAGCAGTTTTTCCGGGACAGGGGCATACAATGAGCAGTTCTTC
TRBV19	TRBJ2-7	TRBD1	.	CASSTYPGQGAAYEQYF	TGTGCCAGTAGTACCTACCCGGGACAGGGGGCCGCCTACGAGCAGTACTTC
TRBV11-2	TRBJ2-7	.	.	CASSLDRAPTSKQYF	TGTGCCAGCAGCCTAGACCGGGCCCCAACTAGCAAGCAGTACTTC
TRBV18	TRBJ2-5	TRBD2	.	CASSPVKEAGGETQYF	TGTGCCAGCTCACCAGTCAAAGAGGCGGGAGGAGAGACCCAGTACTTC
TRBV11-2	TRBJ2-1	.	.	CASSSRGSSYNEQFF	TGTGCCAGCAGCTCAAGGGGGAGTTCCTACAATGAGCAGTTCTTC
TRBV19	TRBJ2-7	.	.	CASSIGALGSYEQYF	TGTGCCAGTAGTATCGGGGCACTAGGCTCCTACGAGCAGTACTTC
TRBV13	TRBJ2-7	.	.	CASSLRGDEQYF	TGTGCCAGCAGCTTACGAGGGGACGAGCAGTACTTC
TRBV30	TRBJ1-2	TRBD1	.	CAWSVQQGNYGYTF	TGTGCCTGGAGTGTACAACAGGGGAACTATGGCTACACCTTC
TRBV9	TRBJ2-4	TRBD1	.	CASSDRDSEGIQYF	TGTGCCAGCAGCGACCGGGACAGCGAGGGCATTCAGTACTTC
TRBV27	TRBJ2-1	TRBD1	.	CASIGWTGLGNEQFF	TGTGCCAGCATTGGATGGACAGGGCTTGGAAATGAGCAGTTCTTC